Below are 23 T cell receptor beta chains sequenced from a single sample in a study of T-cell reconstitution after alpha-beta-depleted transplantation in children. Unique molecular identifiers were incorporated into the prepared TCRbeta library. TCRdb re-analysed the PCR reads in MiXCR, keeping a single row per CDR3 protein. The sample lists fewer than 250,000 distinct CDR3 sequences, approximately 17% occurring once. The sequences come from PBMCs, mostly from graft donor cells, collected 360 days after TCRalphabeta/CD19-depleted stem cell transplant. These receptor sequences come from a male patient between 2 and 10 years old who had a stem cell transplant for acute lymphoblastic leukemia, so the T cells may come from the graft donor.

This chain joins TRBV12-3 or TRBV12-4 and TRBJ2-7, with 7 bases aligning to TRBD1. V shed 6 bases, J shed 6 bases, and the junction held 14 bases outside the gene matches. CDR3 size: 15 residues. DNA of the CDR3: TGTGCCAGCAGACCCTACGGGGACAGCCCGCCCGAGCAGTACTTC. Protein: CASRPYGDSPPEQYF.

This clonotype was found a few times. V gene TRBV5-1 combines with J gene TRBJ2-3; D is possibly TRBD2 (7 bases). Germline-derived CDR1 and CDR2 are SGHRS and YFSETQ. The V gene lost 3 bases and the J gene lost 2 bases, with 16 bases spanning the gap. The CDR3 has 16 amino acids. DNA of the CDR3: TGCGCCAGCAGCTGGGCCCGGGGGGCTACCACAGATACGCAGTATTTT. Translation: CASSWARGATTDTQYF.

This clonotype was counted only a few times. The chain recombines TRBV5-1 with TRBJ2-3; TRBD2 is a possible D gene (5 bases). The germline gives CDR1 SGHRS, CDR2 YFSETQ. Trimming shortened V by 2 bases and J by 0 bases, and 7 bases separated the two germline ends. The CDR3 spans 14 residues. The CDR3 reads CASSFGLSTDTQYF. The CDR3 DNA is TGCGCCAGCAGCTTTGGACTTAGCACAGATACGCAGTATTTT.

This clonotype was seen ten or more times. The chain's CDR3 is CASSDDRKNTGELFF. The CDR3 region has the DNA TGTGCCAGCAGCGACGACCGGAAGAACACCGGGGAGCTGTTTTTT. This chain uses TRBV7-2 with TRBJ2-2; D gene uncertain. Per the germline V gene, CDR1 is SGHTA and CDR2 is FQGNSA. The CDR3 is 15 residues long. Trimming removed 5 bases at V and 1 base at J, with 11 bases between. Together with reference TRBV7-2 and TRBJ2-2, the CDR3 gives the full variable domain: GAGVSQSPSNKVTEKGKDVELRCDPISGHTALYWYRQSLGQGLEFLIYFQGNSAPDKSGLPSDRFSAERTGGSVSTLTIQRTQQEDSAVYLCASSDDRKNTGELFFGEGSRLTVL.

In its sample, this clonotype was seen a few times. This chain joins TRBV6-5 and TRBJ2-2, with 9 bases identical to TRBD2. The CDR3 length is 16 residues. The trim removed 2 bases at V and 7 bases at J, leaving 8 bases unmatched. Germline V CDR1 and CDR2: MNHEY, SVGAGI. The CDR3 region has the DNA TGTGCCAGCAGTTACATGGCGGGGGGGTCTCTCGGGGAGCTGTTTTTT. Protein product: CASSYMAGGSLGELFF.

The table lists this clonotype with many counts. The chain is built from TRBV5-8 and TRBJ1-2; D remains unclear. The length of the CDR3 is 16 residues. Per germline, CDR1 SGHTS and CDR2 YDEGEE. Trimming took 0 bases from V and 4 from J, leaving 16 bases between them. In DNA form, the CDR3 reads TGTGCCAGCAGCTTGGTTTTTCGCAGGCATCTCTATGGCTACACCTTC. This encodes CASSLVFRRHLYGYTF.

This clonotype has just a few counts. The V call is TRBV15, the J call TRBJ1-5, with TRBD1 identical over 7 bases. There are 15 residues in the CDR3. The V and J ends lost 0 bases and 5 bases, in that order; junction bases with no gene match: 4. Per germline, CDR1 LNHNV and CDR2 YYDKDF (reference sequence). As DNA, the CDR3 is TGTGCCACCAGCAGAGATGACAGGGTCCATCAGCCCCAGCATTTT. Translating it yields CATSRDDRVHQPQHF.

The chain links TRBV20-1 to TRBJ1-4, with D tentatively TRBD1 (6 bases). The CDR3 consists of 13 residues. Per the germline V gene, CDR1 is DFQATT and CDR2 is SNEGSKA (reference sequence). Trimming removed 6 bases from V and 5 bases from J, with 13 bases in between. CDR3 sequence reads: CSAETGRNEKLFF. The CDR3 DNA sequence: TGCAGTGCCGAGACAGGCCGAAATGAAAAACTGTTTTTT.

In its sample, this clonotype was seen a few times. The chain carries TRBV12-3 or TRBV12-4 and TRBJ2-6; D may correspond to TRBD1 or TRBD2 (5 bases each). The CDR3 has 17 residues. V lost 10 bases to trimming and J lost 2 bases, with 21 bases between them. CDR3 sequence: CATLPGLPGAGANVLTF. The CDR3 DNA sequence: TGTGCCACCCTTCCGGGGCTACCCGGGGCTGGGGCCAACGTCCTGACTTTC.

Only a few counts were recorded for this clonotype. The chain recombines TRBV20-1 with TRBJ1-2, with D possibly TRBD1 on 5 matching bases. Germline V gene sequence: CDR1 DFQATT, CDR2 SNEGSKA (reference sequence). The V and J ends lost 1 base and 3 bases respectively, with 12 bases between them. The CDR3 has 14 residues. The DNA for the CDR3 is TGCAGTGCTAGAGTCCGGGACGGATACTATGGCTACACCTTC. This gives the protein CSARVRDGYYGYTF.

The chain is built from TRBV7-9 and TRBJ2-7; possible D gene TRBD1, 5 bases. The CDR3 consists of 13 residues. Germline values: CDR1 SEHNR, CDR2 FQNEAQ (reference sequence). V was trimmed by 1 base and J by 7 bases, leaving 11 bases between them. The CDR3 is CASSLGGSGEQYF. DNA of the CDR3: TGTGCCAGCAGCTTAGGTGGGTCAGGGGAGCAGTACTTC.

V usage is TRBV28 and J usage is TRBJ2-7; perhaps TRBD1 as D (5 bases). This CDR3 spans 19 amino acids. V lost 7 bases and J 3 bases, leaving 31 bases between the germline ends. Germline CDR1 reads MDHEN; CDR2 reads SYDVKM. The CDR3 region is CASTATRWTNPVIGYEQYF. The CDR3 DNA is TGTGCCAGCACTGCTACCCGTTGGACAAACCCCGTAATCGGCTACGAGCAGTACTTC.

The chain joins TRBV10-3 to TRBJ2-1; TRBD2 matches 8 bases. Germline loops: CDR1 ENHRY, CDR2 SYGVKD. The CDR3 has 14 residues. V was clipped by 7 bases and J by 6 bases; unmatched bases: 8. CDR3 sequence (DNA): TGTGCCATCACCAAGACTAGCGCGCCCAATGAGCAGTTCTTC. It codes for CAITKTSAPNEQFF.

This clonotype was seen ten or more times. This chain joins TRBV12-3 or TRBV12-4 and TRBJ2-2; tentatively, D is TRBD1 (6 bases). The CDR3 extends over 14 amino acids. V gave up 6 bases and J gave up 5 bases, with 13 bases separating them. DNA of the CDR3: TGTGCCAGCAGCCCATACCAGGGGACCGGGGAGCTGTTTTTT. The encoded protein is CASSPYQGTGELFF.

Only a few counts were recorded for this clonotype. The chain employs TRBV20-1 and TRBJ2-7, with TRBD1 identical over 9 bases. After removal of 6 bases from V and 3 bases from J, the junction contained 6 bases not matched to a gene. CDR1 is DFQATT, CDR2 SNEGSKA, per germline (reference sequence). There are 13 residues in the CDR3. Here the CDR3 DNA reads TGCAGTGCCCTCGGGACAGGGAGCTACGAGCAGTACTTC. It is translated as CSALGTGSYEQYF.

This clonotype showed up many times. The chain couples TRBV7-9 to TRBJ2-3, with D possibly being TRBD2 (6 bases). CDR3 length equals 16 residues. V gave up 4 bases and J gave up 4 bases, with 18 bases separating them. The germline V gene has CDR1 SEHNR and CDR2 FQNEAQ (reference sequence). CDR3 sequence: CASSSPTSRTPDTQYF. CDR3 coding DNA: TGTGCCAGCAGCTCGCCTACTAGCCGGACCCCAGATACGCAGTATTTT. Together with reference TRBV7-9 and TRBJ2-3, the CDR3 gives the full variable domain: DTGVSQNPRHKITKRGQNVTFRCDPISEHNRLYWYRQTLGQGPEFLTYFQNEAQLEKSRLLSDRFSAERPKGSFSTLEIQRTEQGDSAMYLCASSSPTSRTPDTQYFGPGTRLTVL.

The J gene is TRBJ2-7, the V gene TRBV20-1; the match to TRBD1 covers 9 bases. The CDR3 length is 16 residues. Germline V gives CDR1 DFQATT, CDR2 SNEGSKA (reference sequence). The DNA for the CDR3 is TGCAGAGCTCCACCTCCGACGGGACAGGGTACTTACGAGCAGTACTTC. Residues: CRAPPPTGQGTYEQYF.

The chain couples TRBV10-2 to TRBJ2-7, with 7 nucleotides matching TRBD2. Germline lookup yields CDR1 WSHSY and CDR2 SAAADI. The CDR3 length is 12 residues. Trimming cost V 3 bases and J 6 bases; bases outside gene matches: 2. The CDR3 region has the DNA TGCGCCAGCAGTGATGGGGGGGGCGAGCAGTACTTC. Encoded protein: CASSDGGGEQYF.

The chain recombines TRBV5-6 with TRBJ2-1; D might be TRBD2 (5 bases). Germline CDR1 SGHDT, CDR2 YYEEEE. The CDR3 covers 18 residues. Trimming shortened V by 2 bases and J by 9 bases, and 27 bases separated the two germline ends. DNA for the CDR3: TGTGCCAGCAGCTTCGAAAGCAGGCTAGCCGGTAACGGAGGTGAGCAGTTCTTC. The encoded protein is CASSFESRLAGNGGEQFF.

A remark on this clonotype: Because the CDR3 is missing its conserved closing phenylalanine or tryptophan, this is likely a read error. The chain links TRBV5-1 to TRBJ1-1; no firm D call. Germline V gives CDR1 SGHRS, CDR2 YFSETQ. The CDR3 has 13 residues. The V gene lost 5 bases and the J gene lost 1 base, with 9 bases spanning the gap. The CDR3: CASRWSGNTEAFC. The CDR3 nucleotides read TGCGCCAGCAGATGGAGTGGGAACACTGAAGCTTTCTGT.

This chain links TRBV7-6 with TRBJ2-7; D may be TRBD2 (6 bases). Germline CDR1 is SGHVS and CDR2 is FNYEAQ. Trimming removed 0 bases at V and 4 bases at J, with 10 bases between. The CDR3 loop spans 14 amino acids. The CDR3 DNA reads TGTGCCAGCAGCTTAGCGTTGGAGGGTTACGAGCAGTACTTC. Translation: CASSLALEGYEQYF.

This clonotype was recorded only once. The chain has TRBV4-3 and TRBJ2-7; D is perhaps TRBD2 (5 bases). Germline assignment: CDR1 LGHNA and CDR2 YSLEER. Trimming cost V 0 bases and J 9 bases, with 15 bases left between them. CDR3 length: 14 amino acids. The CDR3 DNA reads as TGCGCCAGCAGCCAAGATTCGGACTTCAACGGGCAGTACTTC. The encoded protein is CASSQDSDFNGQYF.

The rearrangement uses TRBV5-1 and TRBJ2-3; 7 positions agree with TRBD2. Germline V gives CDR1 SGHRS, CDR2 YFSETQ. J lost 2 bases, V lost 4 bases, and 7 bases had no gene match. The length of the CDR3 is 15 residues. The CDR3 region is CASSLLTSNTDTQYF. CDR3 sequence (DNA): TGCGCCAGCAGCCTCCTGACTAGCAACACAGATACGCAGTATTTT. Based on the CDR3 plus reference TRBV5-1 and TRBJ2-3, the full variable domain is KAGVTQTPRYLIKTRGQQVTLSCSPISGHRSVSWYQQTPGQGLQFLFEYFSETQRNKGNFPGRFSGRQFSNSRSEMNVSTLELGDSALYLCASSLLTSNTDTQYFGPGTRLTVL.